A single T cell receptor (beta chain) is shown here with its context. Its antigen is not known. Germline V gives CDR1 LNHDA, CDR2 SQIVND (reference sequence). V was trimmed by 2 bases and J by 0 bases, leaving 13 bases between them. The CDR3 contains 16 residues. The data are from a study of radiotherapy plus CTLA-4 blockade in lung cancer. Study-level results: After radiotherapy and ipilimumab, tumor-derived clones expanded in peripheral blood. Early clone dynamics of blood T cells, plus interferon-beta, reportedly predicted response best.

Measured with immunoSEQ multiplex PCR; TCRdb has only the in-frame clones, and not every one. Among approximately 95,000 clones, 82% were seen once, and the ten largest hold 3% to 4%. The chain is built from TRBV19 and TRBJ1-1; TRBD1 might be the D (6 bases). This receptor was taken from a human donor with non-small cell lung cancer who had a partial response to radiotherapy plus ipilimumab. The material sequenced was peripheral blood, taken from a patient treated with radiotherapy plus ipilimumab. CDR3 DNA sequence: TGTGCCAGTAGTATAAGATCCGGGACATTGAACACTGAAGCTTTCTTT. This translates into CASSIRSGTLNTEAFF. Combining the CDR3 with reference TRBV19 and TRBJ1-1 gives the whole variable domain DGGITQSPKYLFRKEGQNVTLSCEQNLNHDAMYWYRQDPGQGLRLIYYSQIVNDFQKGDIAEGYSVSREKKESFPLTVTSAQKNPTAFYLCASSIRSGTLNTEAFFGQGTRLTVV.